The table lists the clone carrying this T cell receptor (beta chain) with many counts. The sample originates from a study of shared clonotypes between healthy human individuals. TCRdb's copy holds only in-frame clones and misses some; the assay was immunoSEQ multiplex PCR. This sample has about 460,000 clones, with 77% found just once. Germline loops: CDR1 ENHRY, CDR2 SYGVKD. The CDR3 runs to 12 residues. The V gene lost 0 bases and the J gene lost 2 bases, with 1 base spanning the gap. V usage is TRBV10-3 and J usage is TRBJ1-2; D remains unclear. This receptor was obtained from a woman between 35 and 50 years old in good health. Some clones in this sample may be carry-over from other donors' samples. The material sequenced was PBMCs. The CDR3 reads CAISESNYGYTF. CDR3 nucleotides: TGTGCCATCAGTGAGTCAAACTATGGCTACACCTTC.